The 20 T cell receptor beta chains below come from one sample, sequenced in a study of blood T cell repertoires in COVID-19. The table came from immunoSEQ multiplex PCR; TCRdb's copy has only in-frame clones and leaves some out. The sample holds 100,000 or so clones, more than 70% seen once. The sample comprised peripheral blood. Receptor source: a human donor in a cohort sampled during active COVID-19.

The chain carries TRBV11-3 and TRBJ2-1; TRBD1 matches 9 bases. This CDR3 is 16 amino acids long. The ends lost 1 base at V and 1 base at J; junction bases unmatched: 2. Germline CDR1 and CDR2: SGHNT and YENEEA. This chain's CDR3 is CASSLAGTGSYNEQFF. The CDR3 coding sequence is TGTGCCAGCAGCTTAGCCGGGACAGGGTCCTACAATGAGCAGTTCTTC.

The chain joins TRBV7-7 to TRBJ2-3; weak D call: TRBD1 (5 bases). The CDR3 spans 15 residues. Germline V gives CDR1 SSHAT, CDR2 FNYEAQ (reference sequence). The ends were cut back, 1 base at V and 1 base at J, with 9 bases in the middle. The CDR3 here is CASSLEGRGTDTQYF. The CDR3 DNA is TGTGCCAGCAGCTTAGAGGGCAGGGGCACAGATACGCAGTATTTT.

This rearrangement joins TRBV5-1 to TRBJ2-7, with a tentative D call TRBD1 (6 bases). Germline V gene data show CDR1 as SGHRS and CDR2 as YFSETQ. V was shortened by 0 bases and J by 1 base, with 11 bases between the two germline ends. This CDR3 has 15 residues. CDR3 region: CASSLEGHRSYEQYF. The CDR3 bases are TGCGCCAGCAGCTTGGAGGGACACCGATCCTACGAGCAGTACTTC.

The V call is TRBV6-2 or TRBV6-3, the J call TRBJ2-1; a weak D match, TRBD2 (6 bases). V was clipped by 5 bases and J by 2 bases, with 16 bases between them. The germline CDR1 and CDR2 sequences are MNHEY and SVGEGT. The CDR3 loop spans 16 amino acids. The CDR3 DNA sequence: TGTGCCAGCAGTCTAACCTCCGGGAGAACCTACAATGAGCAGTTCTTC. Translating it yields CASSLTSGRTYNEQFF.

The rearrangement uses TRBV18 and TRBJ2-5, with D possibly being TRBD2 (6 bases). Judging by the DNA end, TRBJ2-7 fits better; the J call may be wrong. Germline V gene data show CDR1 as KGHSH and CDR2 as LQKENI. The CDR3 has 14 amino acids. DNA for the CDR3: TGTGCCAGCTCACCAGCGGGATCAGGGTACGAGCAGTACTTC. Protein: CASSPAGSGYEQYF.

The genes are TRBV30 and TRBJ2-7; D is possibly TRBD2 (5 bases). Trimming took 1 base from V and 6 from J, leaving 7 bases between them. Germline assignment: CDR1 GTSNPN and CDR2 SVGIG (reference sequence). The CDR3 has 11 amino acids. The CDR3 coding sequence is TGTGCCTGGAGTGCTCGGGGCGAGCAGTACTTC. As protein: CAWSARGEQYF.

This clone was found a few times. The rearrangement joins TRBV2 to TRBJ1-2; D might be TRBD1 (5 bases). V lost 2 bases to trimming and J lost 9 bases, with 16 bases between them. The CDR3 has 14 amino acids. Per germline, CDR1 SNHLY and CDR2 FYNNEI. The CDR3 loop is CASSELRGKRSYTF. The CDR3 DNA sequence: TGTGCCAGCAGTGAACTGCGGGGCAAGCGTAGCTACACCTTC.

V is TRBV9 and J is TRBJ1-3; D remains unclear. Germline V gene lookup returns CDR1 SGDLS and CDR2 YYNGEE. This CDR3 region has 17 residues. V shed 0 bases and J shed 1 base, with 14 bases lying between them. The CDR3 protein is CASSVEAGGRSGNTIYF. The CDR3 bases are TGTGCCAGCAGCGTAGAGGCAGGTGGGAGGTCTGGAAACACCATATATTTT. The full variable domain, its missing parts supplied by reference TRBV9 and TRBJ1-3, is DSGVTQTPKHLITATGQRVTLRCSPRSGDLSVYWYQQSLDQGLQFLIQYYNGEERAKGNILERFSAQQFPDLHSELNLSSLELGDSALYFCASSVEAGGRSGNTIYFGEGSWLTVV.

The chain recombines TRBV7-2 with TRBJ1-1; TRBD1 agrees at 9 bases. The CDR3 covers 13 residues. Germline V gene data show CDR1 as SGHTA and CDR2 as FQGNSA. Trimming took 6 bases from V and 10 from J; bases not matched to a gene: 9. This chain's CDR3 is CASRAGTGSRAFF. CDR3 coding DNA: TGTGCCAGCAGAGCCGGGACAGGGAGTAGAGCTTTCTTT.

V usage is TRBV5-5 and J usage is TRBJ2-3; 8 bases map to TRBD2. The CDR3 length is 15 residues. J was trimmed by 4 bases and V by 2 bases; bases with no gene match: 6. The germline V gene encodes CDR1 SGHKS and CDR2 YYEKEE (reference sequence). CDR3 bases: TGTGCCAGCAGCTTAGCGGGAGTGGGCGCAGATACGCAGTATTTT. Its protein product is CASSLAGVGADTQYF. Filled out from reference TRBV5-5 and TRBJ2-3, the complete variable domain reads DAGVTQSPTHLIKTRGQQVTLRCSPISGHKSVSWYQQVLGQGPQFIFQYYEKEERGRGNFPDRFSARQFPNYSSELNVNALLLGDSALYLCASSLAGVGADTQYFGPGTRLTVL.

The chain has TRBV30 and TRBJ1-2; D perhaps matches TRBD1 (6 bases). The ends were cut back, 0 bases at V and 1 base at J, with 12 bases in the middle. Germline CDR1 GTSNPN, CDR2 SVGIG (reference sequence). There are 15 residues in the CDR3. The CDR3 spells CAWSVLGANNYGYTF. CDR3 sequence (DNA): TGTGCCTGGAGTGTACTGGGGGCAAATAACTATGGCTACACCTTC.

This sequence joins TRBV6-1 and TRBJ1-5, with D unresolved. Germline lookup yields CDR1 MNHNS and CDR2 SASEGT. This CDR3 is 14 amino acids long. The V end lost 1 base, the J end lost 11 bases, and 15 bases lay between the germline ends. CDR3 region: CASSEGPSPLAQHF. CDR3 nucleotides: TGTGCCAGCAGTGAAGGGCCGTCGCCTTTGGCCCAGCATTTT.

The chain joins TRBV18 to TRBJ2-3; 11 bases align to TRBD1. CDR3 length: 16 residues. Germline loops: CDR1 KGHSH, CDR2 LQKENI. V trimming: 3 bases; J trimming: 2 bases; junction bases outside the gene matches: 4. CDR3 region: CASSPGTGGITDTQYF. For the CDR3, the DNA is TGTGCCAGCTCACCGGGGACAGGGGGTATCACAGATACGCAGTATTTT. Using reference TRBV18 and TRBJ2-3 for the parts outside the CDR3, the full variable domain is NAGVMQNPRHLVRRRGQEARLRCSPMKGHSHVYWYRQLPEEGLKFMVYLQKENIIDESGMPKERFSAEFPKEGPSILRIQQVVRGDSAAYFCASSPGTGGITDTQYFGPGTRLTVL.

V is TRBV5-4 and J is TRBJ1-1; weak D call: TRBD1 (5 bases). Germline CDR1 is SGHNT and CDR2 is YYREEE (reference sequence). With 0 bases removed from V and 4 bases from J, the gap between germline ends came to 13 bases. This CDR3 has 15 residues. CDR3 region: CASSLEQGSVTEAFF. The CDR3 DNA sequence: TGTGCCAGCAGCTTGGAGCAGGGATCGGTCACTGAAGCTTTCTTT.

This chain connects TRBV6-4 to TRBJ2-1; D possibly corresponds to TRBD1 (9 bases). V dropped 11 bases and J dropped 16 bases, with 30 bases sitting between them. The length of the CDR3 is 14 residues. Per germline, CDR1 MRHNA and CDR2 SNTAGT. CDR3 nucleotide sequence: TGTGCCCTCCAGCGGGACAGGGATCCGGGGGGGCGCTTCTTC. This gives the protein CALQRDRDPGGRFF.

This rearrangement joins TRBV11-3 to TRBJ2-6; D may be TRBD1 (5 bases). The V end was cut by 5 bases, the J end by 4 bases, with 12 bases between. Germline V gives CDR1 SGHNT, CDR2 YENEEA. This CDR3 spans 15 amino acids. For the CDR3, the DNA is TGTGCCAGCAGCCCCGCAGGGTTGGGGGCCAACGTCCTGACTTTC. Protein sequence: CASSPAGLGANVLTF.

This clone turned up a few times. This chain joins TRBV7-2 and TRBJ2-7; 11 positions match TRBD2. V trimming: 0 bases; J trimming: 6 bases; junction bases outside the gene matches: 7. The CDR3 length is 16 residues. Germline V gene data show CDR1 as SGHTA and CDR2 as FQGNSA. The CDR3 coding sequence is TGTGCCAGCAGCTTAGCCGTAGGGCTAGCGGGGGGCGAGCAGTACTTC. Translation: CASSLAVGLAGGEQYF.

CDR3 protein: CATSRDHGEQAFF. The CDR3 DNA is TGTGCCACCAGCAGAGATCACGGGGAACAAGCTTTCTTT. This chain uses TRBV15 with TRBJ1-1; D uncertain. This CDR3 region has 13 residues. Germline lookup yields CDR1 LNHNV and CDR2 YYDKDF (reference sequence). V was pared by 0 bases and J by 9 bases, with 11 bases between.

The chain employs TRBV5-8 and TRBJ2-7, with TRBD2 matching over 11 bases. Trimming removed 4 bases from V and 3 bases from J; junction bases left unmatched: 6. Germline CDR1 is SGHTS and CDR2 is YDEGEE. The CDR3 length is 15 residues. CDR3 sequence (DNA): TGTGCCAGCAGCCTACGACTAGCGGGAATCTACGAGCAGTACTTC. Its protein is CASSLRLAGIYEQYF. The complete variable domain, with remaining parts taken from reference TRBV5-8 and TRBJ2-7, reads EAGVTQSPTHLIKTRGQQATLRCSPISGHTSVYWYQQALGLGLQFLLWYDEGEERNRGNFPPRFSGRQFPNYSSELNVNALELEDSALYLCASSLRLAGIYEQYFGPGTRLTVT.

The chain combines TRBV14 with TRBJ2-2, with 10 bases lining up with TRBD1. J was trimmed by 4 bases and V by 6 bases; bases with no gene match: 5. The CDR3 consists of 15 residues. From germline, CDR1 is SGHDN and CDR2 FVKESK. The CDR3 sequence is CASRRQGAGTGELFF. In nucleotides, the CDR3 is TGTGCCAGCAGGCGACAGGGGGCAGGCACCGGGGAGCTGTTTTTT. Full variable domain (missing parts from reference TRBV14 and TRBJ2-2): EAGVTQFPSHSVIEKGQTVTLRCDPISGHDNLYWYRRVMGKEIKFLLHFVKESKQDESGMPNNRFLAERTGGTYSTLKVQPAELEDSGVYFCASRRQGAGTGELFFGEGSRLTVL.